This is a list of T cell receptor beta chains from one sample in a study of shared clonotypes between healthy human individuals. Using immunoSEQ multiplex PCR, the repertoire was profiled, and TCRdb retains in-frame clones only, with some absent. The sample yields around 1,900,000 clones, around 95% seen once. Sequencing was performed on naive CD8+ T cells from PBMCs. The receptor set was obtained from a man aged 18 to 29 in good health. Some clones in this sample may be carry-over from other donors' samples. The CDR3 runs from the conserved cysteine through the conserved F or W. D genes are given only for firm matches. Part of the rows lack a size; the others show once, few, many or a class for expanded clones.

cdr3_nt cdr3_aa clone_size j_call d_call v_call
TGTGCCAGCGCCGGTGAGACTAGTAGGACAGATACGCAGTATTTT CASAGETSRTDTQYF NA TRBJ2-3 NA TRBV2
TGTGCCAGCAGCCTTCTCCCCACAGGGTACGGCTACACCTTC CASSLLPTGYGYTF NA TRBJ1-2 NA TRBV14
TGCGCCAGCAGCTTGGTTGGGTTATACGAGCAGTACTTC CASSLVGLYEQYF NA TRBJ2-7 NA TRBV5-1
TGTGCCAGCAGTTTGGGGGTAGGGGGGGGCCCCTACGAGCAGTACTTC CASSLGVGGGPYEQYF NA TRBJ2-7 NA TRBV27
TGTGCCAGCAGTACCCGACAGGGGGCGGATGGAGAGACCCAGTACTTC CASSTRQGADGETQYF once TRBJ2-5 TRBD1 TRBV27
TGTGCCAGCAGAAAACCGGGAGACCCCCGTTACAATGAGCAGTTCTTC CASRKPGDPRYNEQFF once TRBJ2-1 NA TRBV5-4
TGTGCCAGCAGCTTAGGTAGGGGGTCGGAACACACCATATATTTT CASSLGRGSEHTIYF NA TRBJ1-3 NA TRBV7-9
TGTGCCAGCCGGAGGGGGATAGATACGCAGTATTTT CASRRGIDTQYF NA TRBJ2-3 NA TRBV7-9
TGCGCCAGCAGCCAGACTGCGGGAGGGCTGCTCTACGAGCAGTACTTC CASSQTAGGLLYEQYF once TRBJ2-7 TRBD2 TRBV4-1
TGTGCCAGCAGTCCGGGGGTCAGCTCCTACAATGAGCAGTTCTTC CASSPGVSSYNEQFF NA TRBJ2-1 NA TRBV11-2
TGTGCCAGCAGTATCCTAAGCTCCTACAATGAGCAGTTCTTC CASSILSSYNEQFF NA TRBJ2-1 NA TRBV27
TGTGCCAGCAGCCCCGGGGGGGGGACGGCCTACGAGCAGTACTTC CASSPGGGTAYEQYF NA TRBJ2-7 TRBD2 TRBV7-6
TGTGCCAGCAGCCCGGACCAAAACTACGAGCAGTACTTC CASSPDQNYEQYF once TRBJ2-7 NA TRBV7-9
TGTGCCAGCAGCGAGACTAGCGAGCTGGTGCGTTCCTACGAGCAGTACTTC CASSETSELVRSYEQYF NA TRBJ2-7 TRBD2 TRBV2
TGTGCCATCAGTGAAGCTACCGGGACAGGGGCTACTGAAGCTTTCTTT CAISEATGTGATEAFF NA TRBJ1-1 TRBD1 TRBV10-3
TGTGCCAGCAGCTCTGGCGCGATTTTCTCCTACGAGCAGTACTTC CASSSGAIFSYEQYF NA TRBJ2-7 NA TRBV9
TGTGCCAGCAGTTTTCTGAGGGGTATGGGACGAGAGACCCAGTACTTC CASSFLRGMGRETQYF NA TRBJ2-5 NA TRBV28